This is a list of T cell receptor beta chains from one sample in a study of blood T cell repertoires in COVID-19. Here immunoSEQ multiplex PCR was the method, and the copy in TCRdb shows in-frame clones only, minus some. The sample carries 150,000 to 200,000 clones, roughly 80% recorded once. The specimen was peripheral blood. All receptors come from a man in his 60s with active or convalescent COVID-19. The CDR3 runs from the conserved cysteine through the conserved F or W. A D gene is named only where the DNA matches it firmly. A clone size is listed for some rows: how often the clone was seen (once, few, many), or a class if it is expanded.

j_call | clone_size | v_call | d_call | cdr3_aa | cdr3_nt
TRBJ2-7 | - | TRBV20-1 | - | CSASPPWATVYEQYF | TGCAGTGCTAGTCCCCCTTGGGCTACTGTCTACGAGCAGTACTTC
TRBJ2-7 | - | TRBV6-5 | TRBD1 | CASSYSGTVYEQYF | TGTGCCAGCAGTTATTCCGGGACAGTTTACGAGCAGTACTTC
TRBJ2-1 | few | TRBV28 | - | CASWASLSYNEQFF | TGTGCCAGTTGGGCCTCCCTCTCCTACAATGAGCAGTTCTTC
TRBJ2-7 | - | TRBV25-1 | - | CASSEWGNSYEQYF | TGTGCCAGCAGTGAATGGGGCAACTCCTACGAGCAGTACTTC
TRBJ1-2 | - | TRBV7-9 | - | CASSPDNRGGGYTF | TGTGCCAGCAGCCCCGACAACCGCGGAGGTGGCTACACCTTC
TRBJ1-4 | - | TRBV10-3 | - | CAISEQDEKLFF | TGTGCCATCAGTGAACAGGATGAAAAACTGTTTTTT
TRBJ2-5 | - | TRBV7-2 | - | CASSLTSWYQETQYF | TGTGCCAGCAGCTTAACTTCCTGGTACCAAGAGACCCAGTACTTC
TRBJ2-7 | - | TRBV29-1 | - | CSASDYEQYF | TGCAGCGCTTCCGACTACGAGCAGTACTTC
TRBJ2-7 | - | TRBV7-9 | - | CASTTWRLSSYEQYF | TGTGCCAGCACCACCTGGCGGTTAAGCTCCTACGAGCAGTACTTC
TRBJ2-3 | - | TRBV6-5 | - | CASSPRAGADTQYF | TGTGCCAGCAGCCCGAGGGCCGGGGCAGATACGCAGTATTTT
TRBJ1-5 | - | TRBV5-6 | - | CASSLEPRRGYSNQPQHF | TGTGCCAGCAGCTTGGAGCCCCGACGGGGATATAGCAATCAGCCCCAGCATTTT
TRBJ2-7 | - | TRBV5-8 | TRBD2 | CASSLGGLASSYEQYF | TGTGCCAGCAGCTTGGGGGGACTAGCGAGCTCCTACGAGCAGTACTTC
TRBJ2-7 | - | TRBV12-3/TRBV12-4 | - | CASSPGPNREQYF | TGTGCCAGCAGTCCCGGCCCAAACAGGGAGCAGTACTTC
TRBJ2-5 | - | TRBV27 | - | CASSFQGGSLGTQYF | TGTGCCAGCAGTTTCCAGGGTGGTTCTTTAGGGACCCAGTACTTC
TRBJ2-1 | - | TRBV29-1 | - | CSGTRRSNEQFF | TGCAGCGGTACCCGCCGGAGCAATGAGCAGTTCTTC
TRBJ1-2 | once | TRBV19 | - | CASSIDPGKRAGYTF | TGTGCCAGTAGTATTGATCCGGGGAAAAGGGCTGGCTACACCTTC
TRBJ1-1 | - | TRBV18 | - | CASSPGGNEAFF | TGTGCCAGCTCACCAGGAGGAAATGAAGCTTTCTTT
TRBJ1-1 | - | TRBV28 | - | CAIMRNTEAFF | TGTGCCATTATGAGGAACACTGAAGCTTTCTTT